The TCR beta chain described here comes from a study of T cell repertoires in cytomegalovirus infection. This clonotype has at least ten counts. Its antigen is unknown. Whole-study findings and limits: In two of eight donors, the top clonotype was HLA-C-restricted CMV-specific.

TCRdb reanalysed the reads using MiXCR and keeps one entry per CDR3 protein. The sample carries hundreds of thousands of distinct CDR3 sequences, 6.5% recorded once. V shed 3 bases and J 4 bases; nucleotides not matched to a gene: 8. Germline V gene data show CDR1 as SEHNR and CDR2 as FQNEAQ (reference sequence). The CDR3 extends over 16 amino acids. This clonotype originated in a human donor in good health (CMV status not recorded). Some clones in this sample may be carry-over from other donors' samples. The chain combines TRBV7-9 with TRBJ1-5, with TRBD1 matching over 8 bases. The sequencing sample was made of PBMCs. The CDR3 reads CASSFTTGVRNQPQHF. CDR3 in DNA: TGTGCCAGCAGCTTCACGACAGGGGTCCGGAATCAGCCCCAGCATTTT.